The clone carrying this T cell receptor beta chain was seen ten or more times. Its specificity is not known. The source of the sample is a study of T cells after yellow fever vaccination. The CDR3 length is 13 residues. CDR1 is MNHEY, CDR2 SVGEGT, per germline. The authors made TCR cDNA by 5'RACE template switching, adding a universal primer site and UMIs. TCRdb independently ran MiXCR on the 5' RACE reads; one entry per CDR3 protein. The sample yields 250,000 to 400,000 distinct CDR3 sequences, roughly 4.3% seen once. General study results and limits: The appearance of a small share of clonotypes in both CD4 and CD8 compartments was observed. A weaker secondary response peaked on day 5, the primary on day 15. Most primary-vaccination clones recurred post-booster (roughly 96% CD4, over 70% CD8).

The material sequenced was PBMCs, taken 5 days after the yellow fever booster vaccination. This TCR was sampled from a man aged 18 to 30 who received the YFV17D yellow fever vaccine. The gene calls are TRBV6-2 or TRBV6-3 and TRBJ2-5; D is possibly TRBD1 (6 bases). The CDR3 protein is CASHRDTQETQYF. CDR3 bases: TGTGCTTCACATCGGGACACCCAAGAGACCCAGTACTTC.